This T cell receptor (beta chain) was observed in a study of T-cell reconstitution after alpha-beta-depleted transplantation in children. Broader study findings: Expanded clones from the graft, numbering several hundred, reportedly supplied alpha-beta T cells about two months after transplant. The authors attributed T-cell counts and diversity one year after transplant mostly to newly produced T cells. Elevated TCRbeta diversity at day 60 was traced, in some patients, to surviving recipient T cells and thymic progenitors.

Unique molecular identifiers were incorporated during preparation of the TCRbeta library. Each CDR3 protein gets one entry after TCRdb re-called the PCR reads with MiXCR. The sample has 900,000 or so distinct CDR3 sequences; about 16% are singletons. Trimming removed 4 bases at V and 2 bases at J, with 16 bases between. The CDR3 contains 16 residues. Germline V gene data show CDR1 as SGHDT and CDR2 as YYEEEE. In its sample, this clonotype was seen a few times. Its matching antigen is unknown. This chain uses TRBV5-6 with TRBJ2-1, with D possibly matching TRBD2 (6 bases). The sequenced sample was PBMCs, mostly from graft donor cells, obtained 360 days after TCRalphabeta/CD19-depleted stem cell transplant. The sequence came from a male patient between 5 and 17 years old who had a stem cell transplant for acute lymphoblastic leukemia, so the T cells may come from the graft donor. For the CDR3, the DNA is TGTGCCAGCAGCCCCCTGGGAGGCGGGACCTACAATGAGCAGTTCTTC. Translation: CASSPLGGGTYNEQFF.